In its sample, the clone carrying this T cell receptor beta chain was seen a few times. Its matching antigen is unknown. The source of the sample is a study of blood T cells in healthy people across ages. Findings and limits, study-wide: Samples with more naive T cells showed higher observed beta diversity. Significant beta diversity loss was already apparent by age roughly 38, declining roughly linearly.

Through a sample-barcoded 5' primer and a J-beta primer mix, a second PCR was run for roughly 7 to 11 cycles. TCRdb reanalysed the 5' RACE reads using MiXCR and keeps one entry per CDR3 protein. Of some 1.5 million distinct CDR3 sequences detected, about 28% appear once; the ten largest clones hold about 8%. The CDR3 consists of 14 residues. The germline V and J ends were trimmed by 1 base and 5 bases, with 11 bases remaining between them. This sequence joins TRBV12-3 or TRBV12-4 and TRBJ2-5, with D hard to call. What was sequenced was blood. This receptor was obtained from a woman aged 25 to 39 in good health. The CDR3 here is CASSLGPNRETQYF. As DNA, the CDR3 is TGTGCCAGCAGTTTAGGCCCCAACCGGGAGACCCAGTACTTC.